The 22 T cell receptor beta chains given below trace back to one sample, sequenced in a study of CD8+ T cells in alopecia areata. Treatment noted: oral pan-JAK inhibitor, 5-10 mg twice daily. cDNA prepared by RNA extraction and subsequent reverse transcription served as the template for sequencing. TCRdb's table, derived via immunoSEQ multiplex PCR, lists solely in-frame clones and lacks some. Of 150,000 to 200,000 clones listed, nearly 60% are singletons. This specimen was CD4+ T cells sorted from blood, taken at week 24, from a patient treated with tofacitinib. The receptors were gathered from a human donor with alopecia areata.

The genes are TRBV6-1 and TRBJ2-7, with 11 nucleotides matching TRBD2. Germline V gene lookup returns CDR1 MNHNS and CDR2 SASEGT. Trimming removed 4 bases from V and 2 bases from J; junction bases left unmatched: 4. This CDR3 is built from 15 residues. CDR3 nucleotide sequence: TGTGCCAGCAGTGTACTAGCGGGGGCTACCTACGAGCAGTACTTC. Residues: CASSVLAGATYEQYF.

This chain connects TRBV29-1 to TRBJ2-5, with 9 nucleotides matching TRBD2. V lost 0 bases to trimming and J lost 2 bases; unmatched junction nucleotides: 13. This CDR3 is 18 amino acids long. Per germline, CDR1 SQVTM and CDR2 ANQGSEA. CDR3 loop: CSVEDPVSGRTMQETQYF. In DNA form, the CDR3 reads TGCAGCGTTGAAGATCCAGTAAGCGGGAGGACTATGCAAGAGACCCAGTACTTC.

This clone was counted between two and nine times. CDR3: CASSLSIGDGAQETQYF. Written as DNA, the CDR3 is TGCGCCAGCAGCTTATCTATAGGTGACGGGGCACAAGAGACCCAGTACTTC. J is TRBJ2-5 and V is TRBV5-1, with D perhaps being TRBD1 or TRBD2 (5 bases each). The V gene lost 2 bases and the J gene lost 2 bases, with 19 bases spanning the gap. Germline CDR1 is SGHRS and CDR2 is YFSETQ. There are 17 residues in the CDR3.

V gene TRBV29-1 combines with J gene TRBJ2-2; 8 nucleotides align to TRBD1. V shed 3 bases, J shed 6 bases, and the junction held 6 bases outside the gene matches. CDR3 length: 14 residues. Germline V gene data show CDR1 as SQVTM and CDR2 as ANQGSEA. The chain's CDR3 is CSVDLKQGAGELFF. The CDR3 nucleotides are TGCAGCGTTGATTTAAAACAGGGGGCCGGGGAGCTGTTTTTT.

Concerning this clone itself: One junction end does not reproduce the germline sequence, and a read error may be involved. The J gene is TRBJ2-3, the V gene TRBV20-1; TRBD1 is a possible D gene (5 bases). Looked up from germline, CDR1 is DFQATT and CDR2 is SNEGSKA (reference sequence). This CDR3 comprises 10 residues. This CDR3 reads CSASRAGSDF. The CDR3 DNA reads as TGCAGTGCTAGCCGTGCAGGGTCGGATTTT.

This clone has only a few counts. This rearrangement joins TRBV29-1 to TRBJ1-1, with TRBD1 identical over 8 bases. The CDR3 extends over 13 amino acids. V trimming: 4 bases; J trimming: 1 base; junction bases outside the gene matches: 2. The germline gives CDR1 SQVTM, CDR2 ANQGSEA. The CDR3 DNA is TGCAGCGTTGGACAGGGGAAGAACACTGAAGCTTTCTTT. Amino acids: CSVGQGKNTEAFF.

The V gene is TRBV4-3, the J gene TRBJ2-5; no firm D call. Germline loops: CDR1 LGHNA, CDR2 YSLEER. V shed 1 base and J shed 5 bases, with 8 bases lying between them. This CDR3 is 13 amino acids long. This chain's CDR3 is CASSQVARETQYF. CDR3 nucleotides: TGCGCCAGCAGCCAAGTAGCCCGGGAGACCCAGTACTTC.

The rearrangement joins TRBV10-3 to TRBJ1-4; possibly TRBD1 for D (5 bases). The V gene's germline CDR1 is ENHRY and CDR2 SYGVKD. Between the trimmed V and J ends, which lost 2 bases and 10 bases, there was a span of 14 bases. CDR3 length: 14 residues. CDR3 protein: CAISEKQDLGKLFF. The CDR3 coding sequence is TGTGCCATCAGTGAGAAACAGGATCTTGGAAAACTGTTTTTT.

The rearrangement joins TRBV4-2 to TRBJ2-3; tentative D call: TRBD1 (6 bases). V was cut by 0 bases and J by 0 bases, with 13 bases left in between. There are 17 residues in the CDR3. From germline, CDR1 is LGHNA and CDR2 YNFKEQ. This chain's CDR3 is CASSQDSLDSSTDTQYF. CDR3 bases: TGTGCCAGCAGCCAAGATTCCCTGGACAGTAGCACAGATACGCAGTATTTT.

This clone was counted between two and nine times. J is TRBJ1-1 and V is TRBV29-1; 10 nucleotides align to TRBD1. CDR1 is SQVTM, CDR2 ANQGSEA, per germline. The CDR3 sequence is 16 residues long. The V segment lost 6 bases and the J segment 1 base; nucleotides outside the gene matches: 11. The CDR3 coding sequence is TGCAGCGTGGACAGGGGGAGCCGAAGCCCGAACACTGAAGCTTTCTTT. Its translation is CSVDRGSRSPNTEAFF.

This clone has only one observation. The chain combines TRBV27 with TRBJ2-7, with a tentative D call TRBD2 (5 bases). The CDR3 loop spans 14 amino acids. V shed 4 bases and J shed 5 bases, with 15 bases lying between them. Looked up from germline, CDR1 is MNHEY and CDR2 is SMNVEV (reference sequence). The CDR3 region has the DNA TGTGCCAGCAGTTCCACGGGAACCAGCAACGAGCAGTACTTC. The encoded protein is CASSSTGTSNEQYF.

This chain links TRBV7-2 with TRBJ2-4, with TRBD1 as a possible D gene (8 bases). CDR3 size: 15 residues. V was clipped by 2 bases and J by 4 bases, with 12 bases between them. Germline CDR1 reads SGHTA; CDR2 reads FQGNSA. The CDR3 reads CASSLTGGAKNIQYF. CDR3 DNA sequence: TGTGCCAGCAGCTTAACAGGGGGGGCTAAAAACATTCAGTACTTC.

The table lists this clone with a few counts. The V and J genes are TRBV7-9 and TRBJ2-1, with TRBD2 matching 8 bases. CDR3 size: 17 residues. Losses at the gene ends were 5 bases for V and 6 bases for J; bases not matched to a gene: 15. Germline loops: CDR1 SEHNR, CDR2 FQNEAQ (reference sequence). CDR3 amino acids: CASSPFYKREKFNEQFF. The CDR3 bases are TGTGCCAGCAGCCCGTTCTACAAGCGGGAGAAATTCAATGAGCAGTTCTTC.

The gene calls are TRBV5-1 and TRBJ2-5; tentative D call: TRBD1 (5 bases). V was shortened by 0 bases and J by 4 bases, with 13 bases between the two germline ends. The germline CDR1 and CDR2 sequences are SGHRS and YFSETQ. The length of the CDR3 is 15 residues. CDR3 in amino acids: CASSLVGAVGETQYF. The CDR3 DNA sequence: TGCGCCAGCAGCTTGGTAGGGGCCGTGGGAGAGACCCAGTACTTC.

This chain connects TRBV7-2 to TRBJ2-1; unclear D gene. This CDR3 is built from 14 residues. Trimming stripped 3 bases from V and 6 bases from J, with 12 bases between. Looked up from germline, CDR1 is SGHTA and CDR2 is FQGNSA. CDR3 protein: CASSFSGASNEQFF. Here the CDR3 DNA reads TGTGCCAGCAGCTTTTCAGGAGCCAGCAATGAGCAGTTCTTC.

This clone came up a few times. A read error may be the cause here, since a much bigger clone is one base away. This CDR3 is CASSDTDTQYF. In DNA, the CDR3 is TGTGCCAGCAGCGACACAGATACGCAGTATTTT. This sequence joins TRBV7-9 and TRBJ2-3; unclear D gene. In germline, CDR1 is SEHNR, CDR2 FQNEAQ (reference sequence). CDR3 size: 11 residues. V lost 5 bases, J lost 2 bases, and 2 bases lay in between.

This clone was found a few times. V and J are TRBV29-1 and TRBJ1-2; 11 bases line up with TRBD1. Germline trimming cut 6 bases from V and 0 bases from J; bases unmatched to any gene: 15. The length of the CDR3 is 18 residues. Germline assignment: CDR1 SQVTM and CDR2 ANQGSEA. The CDR3 protein is CSVPPKGQGASANYGYTF. DNA of the CDR3: TGCAGCGTCCCGCCCAAAGGACAGGGGGCTTCAGCTAACTATGGCTACACCTTC. The variable domain in full, with the rest retrieved from reference TRBV29-1 and TRBJ1-2, is SAVISQKPSRDICQRGTSLTIQCQVDSQVTMMFWYRQQPGQSLTLIATANQGSEATYESGFVIDKFPISRPNLTFSTLTVSNMSPEDSSIYLCSVPPKGQGASANYGYTFGSGTRLTVV.

V usage is TRBV5-4 and J usage is TRBJ2-1; tentative D call: TRBD2 (6 bases). Germline values: CDR1 SGHNT, CDR2 YYREEE (reference sequence). CDR3 length: 13 residues. Deletions cut 3 bases from V and 7 bases from J, with 11 bases between. The CDR3 DNA reads TGTGCCAGCAGCTCGGGACTTATAAATGAGCAGTTCTTC. Protein: CASSSGLINEQFF.

This clone occurred a few times. The rearrangement joins TRBV19 to TRBJ2-3; D gene ambiguous. Per germline, CDR1 LNHDA and CDR2 SQIVND (reference sequence). Between the trimmed V and J ends, which lost 3 bases and 0 bases, there was a span of 16 bases. The CDR3 runs to 17 residues. CDR3: CASSIASVGTSTDTQYF. CDR3 DNA sequence: TGTGCCAGTAGTATTGCCAGCGTGGGAACTAGCACAGATACGCAGTATTTT.

This clone was found a few times. The CDR3 protein is CAWSPYRGSDEQYF. The CDR3 nucleotides read TGTGCCTGGAGTCCTTACCGGGGGTCCGACGAGCAGTACTTC. The V gene is TRBV30, the J gene TRBJ2-7; D is perhaps TRBD2 (6 bases). Trimming removed 2 bases from V and 5 bases from J, with 16 bases in between. The germline gives CDR1 GTSNPN, CDR2 SVGIG (reference sequence). The CDR3 totals 14 residues.

V is TRBV29-1 and J is TRBJ2-5; D may be TRBD1 or TRBD2 (5 bases each). The CDR3 extends over 15 amino acids. V was clipped by 6 bases and J by 2 bases, with 19 bases between them. Germline-derived CDR1 and CDR2 are SQVTM and ANQGSEA. The CDR3 DNA reads as TGCAGCGTCGGTGGTAGAGGGACGGCGCAAGAGACCCAGTACTTC. Its protein is CSVGGRGTAQETQYF. The full variable domain, in which reference TRBV29-1 and TRBJ2-5 provide the parts outside the CDR3, is SAVISQKPSRDICQRGTSLTIQCQVDSQVTMMFWYRQQPGQSLTLIATANQGSEATYESGFVIDKFPISRPNLTFSTLTVSNMSPEDSSIYLCSVGGRGTAQETQYFGPGTRLLVL.

The rearrangement joins TRBV7-2 to TRBJ2-7; 10 bases line up with TRBD1. V trimming: 5 bases; J trimming: 6 bases; junction bases outside the gene matches: 13. The CDR3 loop spans 16 amino acids. Germline V CDR1 and CDR2: SGHTA, FQGNSA. CDR3 in amino acids: CASSSRGTGQGSEQYF. CDR3 nucleotides: TGTGCCAGCAGCAGCAGAGGGACGGGACAGGGGTCCGAGCAGTACTTC.